The 3 T cell receptor beta chains below all came from one sample that was sequenced in a study of blood T cells in healthy people across ages (dated by TCRdb to between 2015 and 2016). Library creation used 5' RACE. Data came from an Illumina HiSeq 2500. The second PCR ran for roughly 7 to 11 cycles and used a J-beta primer mix along with a sample-barcoded 5' primer. TCRdb ran its own pipeline on the public reads, namely fastp trimming at Q25 and MiXCR clone calling, and kept in-frame beta chains. Identical CDR3 protein sequences are pooled into one entry, listed with their most common genes and DNA. The sample table holds fewer than 700,000 distinct CDR3 sequences, of which around half were seen once. Around 24% of the sample lies in the top ten. The sequenced sample was blood. Source of these receptors: a man older than 75 in good health.

This clonotype was found a few times. The V gene is TRBV2, the J gene TRBJ2-4; D ambiguous. V gave up 3 bases and J gave up 6 bases, with 6 bases separating them. CDR1 is SNHLY, CDR2 FYNNEI, per germline. This CDR3 region has 12 residues. This chain's CDR3 is CASSELGNIQYF. The CDR3 DNA sequence: TGTGCCAGCAGTGAGCTGGGAAACATTCAGTACTTC.

Note on this clonotype: Being one base from a much bigger clone, this may be a read error. This rearrangement joins TRBV6-6 to TRBJ1-4; D perhaps matches TRBD1 (5 bases). Trimming left V 2 bases short and J 7 bases short, with 14 bases between. Looked up from germline, CDR1 is MNHNY and CDR2 is SVGAGI (reference sequence). The CDR3 runs 15 residues. CDR3 in amino acids: CASSYANPGTEKLFF. Here the CDR3 DNA reads TGTGCCAGCAGTTACGCGAATCCGGGGACTGAAAAACTGTTTTTT.

This clonotype was seen a few times. The chain is built from TRBV4-1 and TRBJ2-7; maybe TRBD2 (5 bases). CDR1 is MGHRA and CDR2 is YSYEKL in the germline V gene. V was clipped by 1 base and J by 2 bases, with 6 bases between them. CDR3 length: 13 residues. The CDR3 sequence is CASSQVGAYEQYF. The CDR3 DNA follows: TGCGCCAGCAGCCAAGTCGGGGCCTACGAGCAGTACTTC.